This T cell receptor beta chain was sequenced in a study of T-cell memory formation after mild COVID-19. A few counts support this clonotype. A 5'RACE reaction primed in the constant segment made cDNA libraries of TCR alpha and TCR beta, and these carried sample barcodes and UMIs. TCRdb analysed the 5' RACE reads with MiXCR anew, one entry per CDR3 protein. Counted here are about 400,000 distinct CDR3 sequences, roughly 15% occurring once; the ten biggest clones make up around a fifth. CDR1 and CDR2 (germline): SGHTA, FQGNSA. Trimming stripped 5 bases from V and 3 bases from J, with 18 bases between. The CDR3 consists of 16 residues.

This clonotype was sampled from a man younger than 35 who had mild COVID-19 (a few samples of this study predate the infection). Cell type and time point are not known. The chain joins TRBV7-2 to TRBJ2-3; maybe TRBD2 (6 bases). Sequencing was done on a sample of PBMCs or a T cell subset sorted from them (not recorded which). The chain's CDR3 is CASSPRGKGRTDTQYF. The DNA of the CDR3 is TGTGCCAGCAGCCCTCGAGGGAAGGGGAGGACAGATACGCAGTATTTT.